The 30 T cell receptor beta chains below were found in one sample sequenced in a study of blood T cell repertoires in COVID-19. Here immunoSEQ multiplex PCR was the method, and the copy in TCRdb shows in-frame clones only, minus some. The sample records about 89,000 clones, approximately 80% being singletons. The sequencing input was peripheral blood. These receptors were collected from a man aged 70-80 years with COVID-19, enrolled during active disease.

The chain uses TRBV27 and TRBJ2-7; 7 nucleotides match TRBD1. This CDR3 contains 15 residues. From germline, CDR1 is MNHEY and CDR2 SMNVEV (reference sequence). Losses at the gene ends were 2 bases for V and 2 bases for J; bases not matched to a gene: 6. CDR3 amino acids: CASSLGTDYTYEQYF. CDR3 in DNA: TGTGCCAGCAGTTTAGGGACAGATTATACCTACGAGCAGTACTTC.

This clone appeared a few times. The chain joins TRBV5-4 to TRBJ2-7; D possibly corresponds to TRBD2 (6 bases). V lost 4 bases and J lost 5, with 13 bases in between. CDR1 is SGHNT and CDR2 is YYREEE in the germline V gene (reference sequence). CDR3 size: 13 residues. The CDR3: CASSLFTSHEQYF. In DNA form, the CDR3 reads TGTGCCAGCAGCCTATTTACTAGCCACGAGCAGTACTTC.

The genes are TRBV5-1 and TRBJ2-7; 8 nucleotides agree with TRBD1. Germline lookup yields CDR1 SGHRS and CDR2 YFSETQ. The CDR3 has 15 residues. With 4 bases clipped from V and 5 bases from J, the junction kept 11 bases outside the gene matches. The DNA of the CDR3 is TGCGCCAGCAGCGGAATGACAGGGGTGAACGACGAGCAGTACTTC. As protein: CASSGMTGVNDEQYF.

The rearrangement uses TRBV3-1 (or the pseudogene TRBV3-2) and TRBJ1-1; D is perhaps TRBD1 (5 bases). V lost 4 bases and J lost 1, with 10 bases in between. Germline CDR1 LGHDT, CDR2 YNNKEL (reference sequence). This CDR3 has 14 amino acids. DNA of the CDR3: TGTGCCAGCAGCCGGGGACTTGAGAACACTGAAGCTTTCTTT. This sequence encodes CASSRGLENTEAFF.

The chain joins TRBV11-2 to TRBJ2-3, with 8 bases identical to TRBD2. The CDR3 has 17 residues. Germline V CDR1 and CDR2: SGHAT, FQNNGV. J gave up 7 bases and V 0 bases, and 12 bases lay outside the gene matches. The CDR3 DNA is TGTGCCAGCAGCTTAGATTTCGGAGCGGGGGAGTATAATACGCAGTATTTT. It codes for CASSLDFGAGEYNTQYF.

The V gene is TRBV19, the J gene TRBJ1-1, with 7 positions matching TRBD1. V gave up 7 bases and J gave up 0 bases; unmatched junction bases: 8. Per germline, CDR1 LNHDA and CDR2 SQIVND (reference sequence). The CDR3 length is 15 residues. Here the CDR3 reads CASKGTAILNTEAFF. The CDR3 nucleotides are TGTGCCAGTAAGGGGACAGCTATTCTGAACACTGAAGCTTTCTTT.

CDR3: CASSKERGGSYEQYF. The CDR3 coding sequence is TGTGCCAGCAGCAAAGAGCGGGGGGGTTCCTACGAGCAGTACTTC. The chain couples TRBV7-2 to TRBJ2-7, with 10 nucleotides matching TRBD2. CDR3 length: 15 amino acids. CDR1 and CDR2 from the germline V gene are SGHTA and FQGNSA. Trimming took 5 bases from V and 1 from J; bases not matched to a gene: 5.

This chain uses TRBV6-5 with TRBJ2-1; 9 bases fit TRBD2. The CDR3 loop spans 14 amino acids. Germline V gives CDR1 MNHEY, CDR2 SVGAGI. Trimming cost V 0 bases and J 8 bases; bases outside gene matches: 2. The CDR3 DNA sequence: TGTGCCAGCAGTTACTCTGGGACTAGCTATGAGCAGTTCTTC. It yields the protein CASSYSGTSYEQFF.

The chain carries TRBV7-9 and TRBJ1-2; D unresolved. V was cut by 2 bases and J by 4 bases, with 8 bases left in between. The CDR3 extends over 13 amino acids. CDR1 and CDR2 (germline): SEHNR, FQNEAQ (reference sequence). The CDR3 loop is CASSLSVLYGYTF. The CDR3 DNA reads TGTGCCAGCAGCTTATCCGTTCTCTATGGCTACACCTTC.

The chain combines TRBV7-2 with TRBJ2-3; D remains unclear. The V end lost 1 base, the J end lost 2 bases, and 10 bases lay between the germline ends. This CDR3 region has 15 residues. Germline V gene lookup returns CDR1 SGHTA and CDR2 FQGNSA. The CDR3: CASSLDGFLTDTQYF. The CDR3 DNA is TGTGCCAGCAGCTTAGACGGGTTCCTCACAGATACGCAGTATTTT.

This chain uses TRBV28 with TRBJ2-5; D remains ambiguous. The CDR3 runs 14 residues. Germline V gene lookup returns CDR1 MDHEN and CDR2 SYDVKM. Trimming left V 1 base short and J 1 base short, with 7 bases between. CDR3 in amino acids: CASSLLGLQETQYF. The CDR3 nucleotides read TGTGCCAGCAGTTTATTGGGCCTCCAAGAGACCCAGTACTTC.

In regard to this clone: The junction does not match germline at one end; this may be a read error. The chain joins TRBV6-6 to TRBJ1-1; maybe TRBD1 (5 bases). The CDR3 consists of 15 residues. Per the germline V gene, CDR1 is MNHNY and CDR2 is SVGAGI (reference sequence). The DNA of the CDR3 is TGTGCCAGCAGTTACTCGGGGGGATTGAAGACTGAAGCTTTCTTT. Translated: CASSYSGGLKTEAFF.

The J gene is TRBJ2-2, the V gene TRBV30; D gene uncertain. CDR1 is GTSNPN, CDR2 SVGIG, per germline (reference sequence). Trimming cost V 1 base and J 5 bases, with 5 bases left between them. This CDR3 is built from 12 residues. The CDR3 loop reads CAWSARTGELFF. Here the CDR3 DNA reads TGTGCCTGGAGTGCTAGAACCGGGGAGCTGTTTTTT.

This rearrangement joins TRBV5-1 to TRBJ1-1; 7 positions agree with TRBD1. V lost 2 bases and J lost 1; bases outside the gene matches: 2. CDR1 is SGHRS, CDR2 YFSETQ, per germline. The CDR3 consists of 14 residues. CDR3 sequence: CASSLGTANTEAFF. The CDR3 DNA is TGCGCCAGCAGCTTAGGGACAGCGAACACTGAAGCTTTCTTT.

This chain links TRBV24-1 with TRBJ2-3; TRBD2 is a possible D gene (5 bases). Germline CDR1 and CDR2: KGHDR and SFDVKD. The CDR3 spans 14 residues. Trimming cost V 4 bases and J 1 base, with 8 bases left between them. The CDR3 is CATSESGRTDTQYF. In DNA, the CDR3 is TGTGCCACCAGTGAAAGCGGTCGCACAGATACGCAGTATTTT.

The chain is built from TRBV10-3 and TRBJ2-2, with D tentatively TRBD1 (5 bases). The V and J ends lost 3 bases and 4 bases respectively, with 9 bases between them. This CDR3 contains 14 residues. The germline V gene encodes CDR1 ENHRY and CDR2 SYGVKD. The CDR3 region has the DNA TGTGCCATCAGTGAAAATCAGGGCACCGGGGAGCTGTTTTTT. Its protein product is CAISENQGTGELFF.

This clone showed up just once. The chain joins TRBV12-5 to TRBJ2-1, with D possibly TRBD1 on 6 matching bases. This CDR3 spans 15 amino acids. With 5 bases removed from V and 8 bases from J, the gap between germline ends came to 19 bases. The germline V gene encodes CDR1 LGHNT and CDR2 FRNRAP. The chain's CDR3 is CASGPTSGPGDEQFF. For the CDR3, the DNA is TGTGCTAGTGGTCCAACCTCGGGGCCAGGGGATGAGCAGTTCTTC.

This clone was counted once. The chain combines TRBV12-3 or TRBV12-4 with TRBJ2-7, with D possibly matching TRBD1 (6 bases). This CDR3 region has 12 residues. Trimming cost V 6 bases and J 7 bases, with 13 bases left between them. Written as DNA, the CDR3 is TGTGCCAGCAGCCCGGACAGCTTGGAGCAGTACTTC. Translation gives CASSPDSLEQYF.

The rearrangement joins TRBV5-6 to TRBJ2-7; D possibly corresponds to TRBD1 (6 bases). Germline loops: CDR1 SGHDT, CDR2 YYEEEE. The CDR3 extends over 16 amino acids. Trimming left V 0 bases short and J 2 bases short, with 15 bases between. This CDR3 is CASSLDGSGVPYEQYF. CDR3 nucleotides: TGTGCCAGCAGCTTGGATGGCTCAGGGGTCCCCTACGAGCAGTACTTC. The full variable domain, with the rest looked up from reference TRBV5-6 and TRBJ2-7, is DAGVTQSPTHLIKTRGQQVTLRCSPKSGHDTVSWYQQALGQGPQFIFQYYEEEERQRGNFPDRFSGHQFPNYSSELNVNALLLGDSALYLCASSLDGSGVPYEQYFGPGTRLTVT.

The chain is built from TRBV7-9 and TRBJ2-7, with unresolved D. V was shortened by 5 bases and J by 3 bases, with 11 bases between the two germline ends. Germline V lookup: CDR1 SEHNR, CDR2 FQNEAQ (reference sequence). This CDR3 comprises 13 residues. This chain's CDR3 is CASSPSSGYEQYF. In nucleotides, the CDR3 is TGTGCCAGCAGCCCCTCTTCGGGCTACGAGCAGTACTTC.

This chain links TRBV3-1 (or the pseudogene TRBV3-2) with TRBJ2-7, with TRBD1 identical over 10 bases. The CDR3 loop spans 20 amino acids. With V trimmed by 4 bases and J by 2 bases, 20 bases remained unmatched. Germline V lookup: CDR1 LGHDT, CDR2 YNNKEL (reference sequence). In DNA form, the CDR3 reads TGTGCCAGCAGCCTCCAGTCGTGGTCCAACGGGACAGGGGATCCCTACGAGCAGTACTTC. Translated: CASSLQSWSNGTGDPYEQYF.

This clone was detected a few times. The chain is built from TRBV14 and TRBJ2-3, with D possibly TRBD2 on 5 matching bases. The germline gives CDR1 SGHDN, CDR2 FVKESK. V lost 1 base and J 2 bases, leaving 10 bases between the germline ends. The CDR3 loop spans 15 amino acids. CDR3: CASSQGAELTDTQYF. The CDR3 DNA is TGTGCCAGCAGCCAAGGAGCGGAGCTCACAGATACGCAGTATTTT.

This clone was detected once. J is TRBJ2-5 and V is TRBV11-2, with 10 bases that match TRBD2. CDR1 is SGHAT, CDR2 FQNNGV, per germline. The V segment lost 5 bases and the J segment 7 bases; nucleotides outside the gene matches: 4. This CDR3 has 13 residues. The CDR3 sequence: CASSRTSGATQYF. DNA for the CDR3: TGTGCCAGCAGCAGAACTAGCGGGGCGACCCAGTACTTC.

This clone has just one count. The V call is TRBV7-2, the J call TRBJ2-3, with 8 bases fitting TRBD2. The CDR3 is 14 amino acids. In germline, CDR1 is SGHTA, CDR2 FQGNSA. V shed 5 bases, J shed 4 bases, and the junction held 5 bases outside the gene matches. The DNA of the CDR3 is TGTGCCAGCAGCCCCGGGACTAGTGCAGATACGCAGTATTTT. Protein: CASSPGTSADTQYF.

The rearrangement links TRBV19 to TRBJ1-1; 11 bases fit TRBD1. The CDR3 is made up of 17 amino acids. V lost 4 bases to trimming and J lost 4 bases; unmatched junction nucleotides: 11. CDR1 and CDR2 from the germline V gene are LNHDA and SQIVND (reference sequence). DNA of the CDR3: TGTGCCAGTAGTACAGCCCCCGGGACAGGGGGTCGCACTGAAGCTTTCTTT. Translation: CASSTAPGTGGRTEAFF.

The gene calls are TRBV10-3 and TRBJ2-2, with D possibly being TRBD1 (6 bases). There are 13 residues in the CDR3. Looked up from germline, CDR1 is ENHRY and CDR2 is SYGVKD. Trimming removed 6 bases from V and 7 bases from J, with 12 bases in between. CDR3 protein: CAIRTQGGGELFF. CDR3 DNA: TGTGCCATCAGGACACAGGGCGGCGGGGAGCTGTTTTTT.

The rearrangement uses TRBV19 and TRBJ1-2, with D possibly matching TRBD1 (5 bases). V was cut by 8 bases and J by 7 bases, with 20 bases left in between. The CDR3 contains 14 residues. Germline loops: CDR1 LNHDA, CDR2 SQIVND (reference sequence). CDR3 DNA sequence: TGTGCCAGTCGAATAATTGCGGGGGATGGTGGCTACACCTTC. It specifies CASRIIAGDGGYTF.

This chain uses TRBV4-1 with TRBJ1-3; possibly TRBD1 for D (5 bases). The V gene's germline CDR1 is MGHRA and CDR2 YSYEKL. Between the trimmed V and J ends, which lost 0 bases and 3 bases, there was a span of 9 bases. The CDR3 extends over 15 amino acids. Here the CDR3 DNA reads TGCGCCAGCAGCCAAGATTCGGGGGATGGAAACACCATATATTTT. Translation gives CASSQDSGDGNTIYF.

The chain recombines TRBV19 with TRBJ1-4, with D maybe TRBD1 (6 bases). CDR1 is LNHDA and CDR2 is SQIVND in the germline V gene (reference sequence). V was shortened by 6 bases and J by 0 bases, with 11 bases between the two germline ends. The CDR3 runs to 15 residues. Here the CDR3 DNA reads TGTGCCAGTAGATCCAGACAGGCAACTAATGAAAAACTGTTTTTT. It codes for CASRSRQATNEKLFF.

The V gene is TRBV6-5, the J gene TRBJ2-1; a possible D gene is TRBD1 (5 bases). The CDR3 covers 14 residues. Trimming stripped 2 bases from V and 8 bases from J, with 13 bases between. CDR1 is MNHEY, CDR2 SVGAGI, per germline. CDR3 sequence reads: CASSYGARLDEQFF. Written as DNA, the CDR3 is TGTGCCAGCAGTTACGGGGCGCGGTTGGATGAGCAGTTCTTC.